This T cell receptor beta chain derives from a study of T-cell memory formation after mild COVID-19. The CDR3 totals 12 residues. CDR1 and CDR2 from the germline V gene are SGHTA and FQGNSA. The ends were cut back, 5 bases at V and 9 bases at J, with 11 bases in the middle. TCRdb used MiXCR to reprocess the 5' RACE reads, holding one entry per CDR3 protein. The table includes fewer than 700,000 distinct CDR3 sequences, less than 25% detected once. The receptor's source is an adult woman who had mild COVID-19 (a few samples of this study predate the infection). Cell type and time point are not known. The sequenced material came from PBMCs or a T cell subset sorted from them (not recorded which). The chain couples TRBV7-2 to TRBJ2-1; D may be TRBD2 (5 bases). DNA of the CDR3: TGTGCCAGCAGCATTAGCGCGGTTGAGCAGTTCTTC. The encoded protein is CASSISAVEQFF.